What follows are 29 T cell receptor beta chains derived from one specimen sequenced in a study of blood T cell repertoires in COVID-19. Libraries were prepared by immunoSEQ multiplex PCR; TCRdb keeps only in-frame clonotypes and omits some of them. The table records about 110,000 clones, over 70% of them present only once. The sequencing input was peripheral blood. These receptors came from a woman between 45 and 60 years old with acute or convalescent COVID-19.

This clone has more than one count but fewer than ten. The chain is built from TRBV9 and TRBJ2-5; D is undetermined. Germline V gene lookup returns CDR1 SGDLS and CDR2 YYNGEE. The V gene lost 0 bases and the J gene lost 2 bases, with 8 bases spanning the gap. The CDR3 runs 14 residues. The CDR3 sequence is CASSVGDSQETQYF. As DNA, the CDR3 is TGTGCCAGCAGCGTAGGAGACTCTCAAGAGACCCAGTACTTC.

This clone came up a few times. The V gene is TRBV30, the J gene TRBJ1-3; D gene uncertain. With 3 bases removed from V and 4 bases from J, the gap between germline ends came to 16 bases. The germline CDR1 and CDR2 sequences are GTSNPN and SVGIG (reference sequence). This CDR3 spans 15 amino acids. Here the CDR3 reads CAWRRVGSQGNTIYF. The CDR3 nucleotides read TGTGCCTGGAGGCGGGTGGGAAGTCAAGGAAACACCATATATTTT.

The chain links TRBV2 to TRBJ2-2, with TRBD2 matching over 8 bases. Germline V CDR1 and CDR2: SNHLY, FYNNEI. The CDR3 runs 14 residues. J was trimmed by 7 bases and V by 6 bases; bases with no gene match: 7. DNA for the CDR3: TGTGCCAGCAGAGCGGCGGGGGGAGGCGGGGAGCTGTTTTTT. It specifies CASRAAGGGGELFF.

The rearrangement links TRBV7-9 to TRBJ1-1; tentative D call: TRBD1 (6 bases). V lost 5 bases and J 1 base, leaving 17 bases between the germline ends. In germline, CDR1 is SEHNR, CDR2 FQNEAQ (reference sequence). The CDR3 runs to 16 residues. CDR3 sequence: CASSPLQGRGNTEAFF. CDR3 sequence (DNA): TGTGCCAGCAGCCCCCTACAGGGCAGGGGGAACACTGAAGCTTTCTTT.

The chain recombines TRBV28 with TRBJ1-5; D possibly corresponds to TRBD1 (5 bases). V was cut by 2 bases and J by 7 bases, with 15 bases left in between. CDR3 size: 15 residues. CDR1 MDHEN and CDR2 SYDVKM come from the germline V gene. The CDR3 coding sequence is TGTGCCAGCAGTTTACCCGGAGGGGTAGGGCAGCCCCAGCATTTT. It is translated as CASSLPGGVGQPQHF.

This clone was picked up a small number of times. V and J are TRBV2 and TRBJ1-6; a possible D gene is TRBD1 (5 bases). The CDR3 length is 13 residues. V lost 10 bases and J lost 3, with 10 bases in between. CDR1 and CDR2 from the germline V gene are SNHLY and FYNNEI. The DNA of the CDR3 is TGTGCCATACACAGGTACTATAATTCACCCCTCCACTTT. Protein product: CAIHRYYNSPLHF.

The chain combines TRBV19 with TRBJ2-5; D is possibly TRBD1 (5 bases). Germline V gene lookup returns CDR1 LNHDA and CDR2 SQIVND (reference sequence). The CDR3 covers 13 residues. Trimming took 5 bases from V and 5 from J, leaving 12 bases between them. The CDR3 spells CASSPQGRETQYF. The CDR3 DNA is TGTGCCAGTAGTCCGCAGGGAAGGGAGACCCAGTACTTC. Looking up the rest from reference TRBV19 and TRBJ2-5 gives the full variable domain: DGGITQSPKYLFRKEGQNVTLSCEQNLNHDAMYWYRQDPGQGLRLIYYSQIVNDFQKGDIAEGYSVSREKKESFPLTVTSAQKNPTAFYLCASSPQGRETQYFGPGTRLLVL.

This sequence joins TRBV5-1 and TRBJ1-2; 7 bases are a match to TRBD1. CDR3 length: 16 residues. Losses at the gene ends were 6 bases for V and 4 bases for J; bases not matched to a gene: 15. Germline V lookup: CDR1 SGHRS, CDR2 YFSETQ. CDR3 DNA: TGCGCCAGCAATAAAGTCGTCAGGGGGACAGCCTATGGCTACACCTTC. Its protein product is CASNKVVRGTAYGYTF.

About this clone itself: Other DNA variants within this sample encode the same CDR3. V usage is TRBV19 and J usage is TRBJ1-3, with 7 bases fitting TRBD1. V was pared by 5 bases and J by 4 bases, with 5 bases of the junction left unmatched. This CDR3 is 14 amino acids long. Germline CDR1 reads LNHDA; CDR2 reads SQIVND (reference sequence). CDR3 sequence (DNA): TGTGCCAGTAGTCCTTCGACAGGGGGAAACACCATATATTTT. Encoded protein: CASSPSTGGNTIYF.

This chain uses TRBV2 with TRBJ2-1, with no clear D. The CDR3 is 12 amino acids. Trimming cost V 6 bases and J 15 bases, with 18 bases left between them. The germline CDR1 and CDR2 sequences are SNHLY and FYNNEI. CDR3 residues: CASSELQAPGFF. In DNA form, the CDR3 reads TGTGCCAGCAGCGAGCTACAAGCACCGGGGTTCTTC.

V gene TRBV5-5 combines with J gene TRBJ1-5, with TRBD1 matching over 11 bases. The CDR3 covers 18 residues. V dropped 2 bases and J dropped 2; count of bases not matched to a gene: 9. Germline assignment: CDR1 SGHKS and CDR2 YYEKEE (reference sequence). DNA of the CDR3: TGTGCCAGCAGCTTACCTGGACAGGGGGCCTGGGGCAATCAGCCCCAGCATTTT. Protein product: CASSLPGQGAWGNQPQHF. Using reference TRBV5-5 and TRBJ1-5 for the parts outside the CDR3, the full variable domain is DAGVTQSPTHLIKTRGQQVTLRCSPISGHKSVSWYQQVLGQGPQFIFQYYEKEERGRGNFPDRFSARQFPNYSSELNVNALLLGDSALYLCASSLPGQGAWGNQPQHFGDGTRLSIL.

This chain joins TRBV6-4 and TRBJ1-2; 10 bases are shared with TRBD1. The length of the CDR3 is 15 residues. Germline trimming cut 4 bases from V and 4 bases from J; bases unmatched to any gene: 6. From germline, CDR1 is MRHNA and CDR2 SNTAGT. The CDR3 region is CASSAKTGGGYGYTF. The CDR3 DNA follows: TGTGCCAGCAGTGCCAAGACAGGGGGCGGCTATGGCTACACCTTC.

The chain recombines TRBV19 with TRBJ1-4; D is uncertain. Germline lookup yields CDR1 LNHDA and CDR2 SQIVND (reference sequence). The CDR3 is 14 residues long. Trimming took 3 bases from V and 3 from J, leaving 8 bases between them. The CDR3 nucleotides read TGTGCCAGTAGTATGTGGTCAGCTAATGAAAAACTGTTTTTT. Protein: CASSMWSANEKLFF.

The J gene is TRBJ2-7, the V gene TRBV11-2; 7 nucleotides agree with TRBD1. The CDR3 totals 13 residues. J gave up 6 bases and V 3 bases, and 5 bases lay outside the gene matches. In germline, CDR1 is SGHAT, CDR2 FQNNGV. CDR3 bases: TGTGCCAGCAGCTTGGGACAGTCACGCGAGCAGTACTTC. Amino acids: CASSLGQSREQYF.

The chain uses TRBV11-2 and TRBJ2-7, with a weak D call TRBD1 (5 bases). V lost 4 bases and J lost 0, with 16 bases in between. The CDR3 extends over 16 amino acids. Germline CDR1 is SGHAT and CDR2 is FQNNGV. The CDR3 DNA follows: TGTGCCAGCAGCTCGAACCATTGGGGCAGCTCCTACGAGCAGTACTTC. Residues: CASSSNHWGSSYEQYF.

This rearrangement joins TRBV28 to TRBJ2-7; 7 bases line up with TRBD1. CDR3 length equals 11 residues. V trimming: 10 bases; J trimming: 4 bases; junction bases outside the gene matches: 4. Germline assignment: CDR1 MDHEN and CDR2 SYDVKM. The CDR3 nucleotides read TGTGCCACGAAGACAGGGTACGAGCAGTACTTC. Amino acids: CATKTGYEQYF.

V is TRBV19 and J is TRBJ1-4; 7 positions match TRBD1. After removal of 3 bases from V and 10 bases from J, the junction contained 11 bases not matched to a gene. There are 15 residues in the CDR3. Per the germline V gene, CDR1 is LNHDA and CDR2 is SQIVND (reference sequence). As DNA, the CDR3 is TGTGCCAGTAGTATCCCCGGGACAGAGGGCCGAAAACTGTTTTTT. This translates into CASSIPGTEGRKLFF.

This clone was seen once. The CDR3 DNA follows: TGTGCCTGGACCTCGGGACAGGGATATAATTCACCCCTCCACTTT. Residues: CAWTSGQGYNSPLHF. V and J are TRBV30 and TRBJ1-6, with 9 positions matching TRBD1. Germline CDR1 is GTSNPN and CDR2 is SVGIG (reference sequence). The CDR3 extends over 15 amino acids. V dropped 4 bases and J dropped 4; count of bases not matched to a gene: 5. Using reference TRBV30 and TRBJ1-6 for the parts outside the CDR3, the full variable domain is SQTIHQWPATLVQPVGSPLSLECTVEGTSNPNLYWYRQAAGRGLQLLFYSVGIGQISSEVPQNLSASRPQDRQFILSSKKLLLSDSGFYLCAWTSGQGYNSPLHFGNGTRLTVT.

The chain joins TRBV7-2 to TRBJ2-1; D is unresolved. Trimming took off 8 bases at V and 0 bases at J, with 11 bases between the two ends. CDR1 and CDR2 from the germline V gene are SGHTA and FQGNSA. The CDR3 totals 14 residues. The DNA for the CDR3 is TGTGCCAGCCAGATCCGGAGCTCCTACAATGAGCAGTTCTTC. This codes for CASQIRSSYNEQFF.

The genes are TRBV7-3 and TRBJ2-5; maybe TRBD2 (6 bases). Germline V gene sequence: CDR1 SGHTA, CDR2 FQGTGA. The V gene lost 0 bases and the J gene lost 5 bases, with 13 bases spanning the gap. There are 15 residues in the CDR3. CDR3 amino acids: CASSLTLSGRETQYF. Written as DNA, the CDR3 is TGTGCCAGCAGCTTAACTCTGAGTGGGAGGGAGACCCAGTACTTC.

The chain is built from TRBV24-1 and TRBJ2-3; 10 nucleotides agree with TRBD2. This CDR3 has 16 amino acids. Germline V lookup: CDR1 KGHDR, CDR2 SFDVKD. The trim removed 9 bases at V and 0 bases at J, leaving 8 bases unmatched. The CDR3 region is CATGGASGGSTDTQYF. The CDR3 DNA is TGTGCCACCGGAGGAGCTAGCGGGGGTAGCACAGATACGCAGTATTTT.

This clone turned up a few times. This chain's CDR3 is CASSDGTVSGYTF. The DNA of the CDR3 is TGTGCCAGCAGTGATGGGACAGTGAGTGGCTACACCTTC. The genes are TRBV6-1 and TRBJ1-2; 7 nucleotides align to TRBD1. Losses at the gene ends were 3 bases for V and 7 bases for J; bases not matched to a gene: 5. Germline CDR1 is MNHNS and CDR2 is SASEGT. The CDR3 is 13 residues long.

As DNA, the CDR3 is TGCGCCAGCAGTTCGGGATCCCGCACAGATACGCAGTATTTT. Its translation: CASSSGSRTDTQYF. The chain combines TRBV5-1 with TRBJ2-3; D perhaps matches TRBD2 (5 bases). Germline values: CDR1 SGHRS, CDR2 YFSETQ. V was clipped by 5 bases and J by 1 base, with 11 bases between them. CDR3 length: 14 residues.

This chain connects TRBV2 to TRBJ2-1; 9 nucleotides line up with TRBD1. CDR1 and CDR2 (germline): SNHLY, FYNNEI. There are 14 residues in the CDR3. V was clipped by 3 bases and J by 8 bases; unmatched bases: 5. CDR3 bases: TGTGCCAGCAGTGATAGGGGACAGGGCGATGAGCAGTTCTTC. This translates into CASSDRGQGDEQFF.

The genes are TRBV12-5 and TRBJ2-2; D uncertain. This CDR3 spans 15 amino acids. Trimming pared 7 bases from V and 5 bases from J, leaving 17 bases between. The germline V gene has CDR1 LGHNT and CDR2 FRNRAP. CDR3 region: CASVSATRSTGELFF. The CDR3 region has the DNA TGTGCTAGTGTCTCGGCCACGCGGAGTACCGGGGAGCTGTTTTTT. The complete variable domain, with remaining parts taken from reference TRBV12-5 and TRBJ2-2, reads DARVTQTPRHKVTEMGQEVTMRCQPILGHNTVFWYRQTMMQGLELLAYFRNRAPLDDSGMPKDRFSAEMPDATLATLKIQPSEPRDSAVYFCASVSATRSTGELFFGEGSRLTVL.

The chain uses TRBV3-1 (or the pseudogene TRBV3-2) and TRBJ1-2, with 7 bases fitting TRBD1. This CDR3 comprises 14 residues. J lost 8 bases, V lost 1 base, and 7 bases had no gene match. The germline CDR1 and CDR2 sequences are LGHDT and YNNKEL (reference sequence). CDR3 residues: CASSQGSDRAGYTF. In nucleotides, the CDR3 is TGTGCCAGCAGCCAAGGGTCCGACAGGGCAGGCTACACCTTC.

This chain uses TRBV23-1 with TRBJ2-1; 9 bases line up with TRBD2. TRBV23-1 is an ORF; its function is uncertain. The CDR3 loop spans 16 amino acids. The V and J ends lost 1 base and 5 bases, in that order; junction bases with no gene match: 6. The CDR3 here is CASSQWAGGPNNEQFF. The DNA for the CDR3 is TGCGCCAGCAGTCAATGGGCGGGGGGGCCGAACAATGAGCAGTTCTTC.

The CDR3 sequence: CASSRGGGDYGYTF. CDR3 sequence (DNA): TGCGCCAGCAGTAGAGGAGGCGGCGACTATGGCTACACCTTC. V and J are TRBV5-1 and TRBJ1-2; no clear D gene. Trimming cost V 5 bases and J 3 bases, with 14 bases left between them. Germline loops: CDR1 SGHRS, CDR2 YFSETQ. The CDR3 is 14 residues long.

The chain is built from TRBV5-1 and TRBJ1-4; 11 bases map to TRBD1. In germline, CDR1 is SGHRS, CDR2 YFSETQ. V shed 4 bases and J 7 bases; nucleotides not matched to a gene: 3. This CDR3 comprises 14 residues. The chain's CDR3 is CASSPGTGGEKLFF. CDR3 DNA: TGCGCCAGCAGCCCCGGGACAGGGGGTGAAAAACTGTTTTTT.